This TCR beta chain was found in a study of OX40 agonist ivuxolimab in advanced cancers. Germline assignment: CDR1 SGHTA and CDR2 FQGTGA. This CDR3 is built from 13 residues. Trimming left V 5 bases short and J 4 bases short, with 11 bases between. TCRdb keeps only in-frame clones here, not all; method: immunoSEQ multiplex PCR. The table shows about 24,000 clones, with over 70% occurring only once. The sample in question was CD4+ or CD8+ T cells sorted from blood, obtained in a trial of the OX40 agonist ivuxolimab. This TCR was sampled from an adult with an advanced solid tumor such as melanoma, head and neck, liver or kidney cancer. The chain uses TRBV7-3 and TRBJ1-2; no firm D call. CDR3 in amino acids: CASSLPDGYGYTF. CDR3 in DNA: TGTGCCAGCAGCCTACCGGACGGCTATGGCTACACCTTC.